A selection of T cell receptor beta chains follows, all from one sample in a study of cytomegalovirus exposure and HLA in healthy donors. Produced via immunoSEQ multiplex PCR; TCRdb's table is partial and in-frame only. The data contain about 130,000 clones, 70% to 80% of them singletons. What was sequenced was PBMCs. Receptors were obtained from a man aged 25 to 40 in good health and CMV-seronegative. The CDR3 runs from the conserved cysteine through the conserved F or W. The D gene is left open where the match is weak. Expanded clones get a size class; other rows say once, few or many, or leave the size out.

V: TRBV5-1
D: -
J: TRBJ2-7
size: few
DNA: TGCGCCAGCAGCCCCCCGCAGGGTAAGTCCCACGAGCAGTACTTC
CDR3: CASSPPQGKSHEQYF

V: TRBV2
D: TRBD1
J: TRBJ2-7
size: -
DNA: TGTGCCAGCAGTGATTGGCAGGGGGCCTACGAGCAGTACTTC
CDR3: CASSDWQGAYEQYF

V: TRBV7-9
D: TRBD1
J: TRBJ1-1
size: -
DNA: TGTGCCAGCAGCTTAGATCCGGGACAGGGAACTGAAGCTTTCTTT
CDR3: CASSLDPGQGTEAFF

V: TRBV6-6
D: -
J: TRBJ2-6
size: -
DNA: TGTGCCAGCAGAGAGATGAAGGCCAACGTCCTGACTTTC
CDR3: CASREMKANVLTF

V: TRBV30
D: -
J: TRBJ2-5
size: -
DNA: TGTGCCTGGAATACCTTGGGAGCCCAGTACTTC
CDR3: CAWNTLGAQYF

V: TRBV5-1
D: -
J: TRBJ1-1
size: -
DNA: TGCGCCAGCAGATACGACAGGTTGCCAGCTTTCTTT
CDR3: CASRYDRLPAFF

V: TRBV15
D: TRBD2
J: TRBJ2-7
size: -
DNA: TGTGCCACCAGCAGAGACAGCGGGGGTAGCGAGCAGTACTTC
CDR3: CATSRDSGGSEQYF

V: TRBV7-8
D: TRBD1
J: TRBJ1-5
size: once
DNA: TGTGCCAGCAGTTGGGACAGGGGAAGCAATCAGCCCCAGCATTTT
CDR3: CASSWDRGSNQPQHF

V: TRBV6-5
D: -
J: TRBJ1-1
size: -
DNA: TGTGCCAGCAGTTACTCAGGAGCTAACACTGAAGCTTTCTTT
CDR3: CASSYSGANTEAFF

V: TRBV20-1
D: -
J: TRBJ2-1
size: -
DNA: TGCAGTGCTAGGCGGACAGTTGAGCAGTTCTTC
CDR3: CSARRTVEQFF

V: TRBV18
D: -
J: TRBJ2-1
size: few
DNA: TGTGCCAGCTCATCGGGATCCTACAATGAGCAGTTCTTC
CDR3: CASSSGSYNEQFF

V: TRBV28
D: TRBD2
J: TRBJ2-2
size: -
DNA: TGTGCCAGCAGTTTCTTGACTAGCGGGAGGGCCCCGGCCGGGGAGCTGTTTTTT
CDR3: CASSFLTSGRAPAGELFF

V: TRBV4-3
D: TRBD1
J: TRBJ1-2
size: -
DNA: TGCGCCAGCAGCCAAGTGCGACAGGGGGATGGCTACACCTTC
CDR3: CASSQVRQGDGYTF

V: TRBV7-7
D: TRBD2
J: TRBJ2-3
size: -
DNA: TGTGCTAGCAGCTTAATGGGGGGGGCAGATACGCAGTATTTT
CDR3: CASSLMGGADTQYF

V: TRBV5-6
D: -
J: TRBJ1-2
size: -
DNA: TGTGCCAGCAGCCCCCCTAACCGCCCTGGTGGCTACACCTTC
CDR3: CASSPPNRPGGYTF

V: TRBV28
D: -
J: TRBJ1-2
size: -
DNA: TGTGCCAGCAGTTTATCGGACAGAGCCTATGGCTACACCTTC
CDR3: CASSLSDRAYGYTF

V: TRBV5-1
D: TRBD2
J: TRBJ2-5
size: -
DNA: TGCGCCAGCAGCTTGGAACTAGCGGGGTCAGAGACCCAGTACTTC
CDR3: CASSLELAGSETQYF

V: TRBV27
D: -
J: TRBJ2-1
size: -
DNA: TGTGCCAGCAGGTGGGATAGGACACCTTACAATGAGCAGTTCTTC
CDR3: CASRWDRTPYNEQFF

V: TRBV27
D: -
J: TRBJ1-4
size: -
DNA: TGTGCCAGCAGTAGAACACTACAGGGCCTTAATGAAAAACTGTTTTTT
CDR3: CASSRTLQGLNEKLFF

V: TRBV4-3
D: TRBD2
J: TRBJ2-7
size: -
DNA: TGCGCCAGCAGCCAAGATCGAAGGGATAGCGGGAGACCCGAGCAGTACTTC
CDR3: CASSQDRRDSGRPEQYF

V: TRBV7-9
D: -
J: TRBJ2-3
size: -
DNA: TGTGCCAGCAGCCACCGGACGGCTCTCCGGGGGGATACGCAGTATTTT
CDR3: CASSHRTALRGDTQYF

V: TRBV4-1
D: TRBD2
J: TRBJ2-3
size: -
DNA: TGCGCCAGCAGCCTGGGACTAGCGGCAGATACGCAGTATTTT
CDR3: CASSLGLAADTQYF

V: TRBV5-1
D: TRBD1
J: TRBJ1-5
size: -
DNA: TGCGCCAGCAGCCTGGGGACAGGGGATCAGCCCCAGCATTTT
CDR3: CASSLGTGDQPQHF

V: TRBV28
D: -
J: TRBJ2-3
size: -
DNA: TGTGCCAGCGGCCTTACAGATACGCAGTATTTT
CDR3: CASGLTDTQYF

V: TRBV2
D: -
J: TRBJ2-2
size: -
DNA: TGTGCCAGCCGCTGGAGGTCCGGGGAGCTGTTTTTT
CDR3: CASRWRSGELFF

V: TRBV10-3
D: TRBD2
J: TRBJ2-2
size: few
DNA: TGTGCCATCAGGACTAGCGGGAGCACCGGGGAGCTGTTTTTT
CDR3: CAIRTSGSTGELFF

V: TRBV19
D: -
J: TRBJ2-5
size: -
DNA: TGTGCCAGTAGTATTTCCGGAAGGGGAGAGACCCAGTACTTC
CDR3: CASSISGRGETQYF

V: TRBV7-9
D: -
J: TRBJ1-1
size: -
DNA: TGTGCCAGCAGCTTAGTGGCGGGGGGGAACACTGAAGCTTTCTTT
CDR3: CASSLVAGGNTEAFF

V: TRBV27
D: TRBD1
J: TRBJ1-5
size: -
DNA: TGTGCCAGCAGTTCTTTCCCCGGGACAGGGGTGGGTCAGCCCCAGCATTTT
CDR3: CASSSFPGTGVGQPQHF

V: TRBV5-1
D: TRBD1
J: TRBJ2-7
size: -
DNA: TGCGCCAGCAGCTTGGAGCAGGGGGAAAACGAGCAGTACTTC
CDR3: CASSLEQGENEQYF

V: TRBV7-2
D: -
J: TRBJ1-2
size: -
DNA: TGTGCCAGCAGCTTAGCACGGGGGATAAACTATGGCTACACCTTC
CDR3: CASSLARGINYGYTF

V: TRBV5-1
D: TRBD2
J: TRBJ2-7
size: once
DNA: TGCGCCAGCAGCTTGGGGGGTAGCGGGAGTTTCTACGAGCAGTACTTC
CDR3: CASSLGGSGSFYEQYF

V: TRBV2
D: -
J: TRBJ2-7
size: once
DNA: TGTGCCAGCAGTCCAGACTTCTTCTCCTACGAGCAGTACTTC
CDR3: CASSPDFFSYEQYF

V: TRBV5-1
D: -
J: TRBJ2-1
size: few
DNA: TGCGCCAGCAGCCTCTCCACCCGGGACAATGAGCAGTTCTTC
CDR3: CASSLSTRDNEQFF

V: TRBV11-1
D: TRBD1
J: TRBJ2-7
size: -
DNA: TGTGCCAGCAGCGCGGACAGGAACTACGAGCAGTACTTC
CDR3: CASSADRNYEQYF

V: TRBV28
D: TRBD1
J: TRBJ2-7
size: -
DNA: TGTGCCAGCAGTTTTGAGGGGGCAAACTACGAGCAGTACTTC
CDR3: CASSFEGANYEQYF

V: TRBV6-6
D: -
J: TRBJ2-7
size: few
DNA: TGTGCCAGCAGGGACAGATCCTACGAGCAGTACTTC
CDR3: CASRDRSYEQYF

V: TRBV6-5
D: -
J: TRBJ2-1
size: -
DNA: TGTGCCAGCAGTTTCCAGAGGGACTCGGGGAGCGATGAGCAGTTCTTC
CDR3: CASSFQRDSGSDEQFF

V: TRBV27
D: TRBD2
J: TRBJ2-1
size: -
DNA: TGTGCCAGCAGGCCAGGACTAGCTACGGTTGAGCAGTTCTTC
CDR3: CASRPGLATVEQFF

V: TRBV5-1
D: TRBD2
J: TRBJ2-3
size: -
DNA: TGCGCCAGCAGCTTCGGGACTAGCGGGAGAGGTACAGATACGCAGTATTTT
CDR3: CASSFGTSGRGTDTQYF

V: TRBV28
D: TRBD1
J: TRBJ2-6
size: -
DNA: TGTGCCACGAAGGGGGCAGGGGGCCTTGGGGCCAACGTCCTGACTTTC
CDR3: CATKGAGGLGANVLTF

V: TRBV6-1
D: TRBD1
J: TRBJ1-1
size: -
DNA: TGTGCCAGCAGTGTCCGGGACAGGGTAGGGAAGGGCACTGAAGCTTTCTTT
CDR3: CASSVRDRVGKGTEAFF

V: TRBV30
D: -
J: TRBJ2-1
size: -
DNA: TGTGCCTGGAGTGTATCAATTGAGCAGTTCTTC
CDR3: CAWSVSIEQFF

V: TRBV7-9
D: TRBD2
J: TRBJ2-3
size: few
DNA: TGTGCCAGCAGGCCTAGCGGAAACACAGATACGCAGTATTTT
CDR3: CASRPSGNTDTQYF

V: TRBV4-1
D: -
J: TRBJ2-6
size: few
DNA: TGCGCCAGCAGCCAATCAGGACAGTCCTACTCTGGGGCCAACGTCCTGACTTTC
CDR3: CASSQSGQSYSGANVLTF

V: TRBV19
D: -
J: TRBJ2-1
size: -
DNA: TGTGCCAGTAGTATCTCACTAGGCTCCTACAATGAGCAGTTCTTC
CDR3: CASSISLGSYNEQFF

V: TRBV6-1
D: -
J: TRBJ1-5
size: -
DNA: TGTGCCAGCAGTGAAGGGGGCCACAATCAGCCCCAGCATTTT
CDR3: CASSEGGHNQPQHF

V: TRBV9
D: TRBD2
J: TRBJ2-2
size: -
DNA: TGTGCCAGCACCCCTCTGGGCGGGAGGGCCTTGATCGGGGAGCTGTTTTTT
CDR3: CASTPLGGRALIGELFF

V: TRBV25-1
D: TRBD1
J: TRBJ1-2
size: -
DNA: TGTGCCAGCAGTGAGGGGCACAGGGGACAGTCGTATGGCTACACCTTC
CDR3: CASSEGHRGQSYGYTF

V: TRBV7-7
D: TRBD2
J: TRBJ2-1
size: -
DNA: TGTGCTAGCAGCTTAAGGCGCGGGAGTTTCAGTGAGCAGTTCTTC
CDR3: CASSLRRGSFSEQFF

V: TRBV27
D: -
J: TRBJ2-7
size: -
DNA: TGTGCCAGCGGCGGTGCCGCATACGAGCAGTACTTC
CDR3: CASGGAAYEQYF

V: TRBV27
D: -
J: TRBJ1-4
size: -
DNA: TGTGCCAGCAGTGCATTCAACCCCACGGGTGAAAAACTGTTTTTT
CDR3: CASSAFNPTGEKLFF

V: TRBV7-9
D: TRBD1
J: TRBJ1-5
size: -
DNA: TGTGCCAGCAGTCCGGACAGGGTGGAGAGTCAGCCCCAGCATTTT
CDR3: CASSPDRVESQPQHF

V: TRBV6-5
D: TRBD2
J: TRBJ2-3
size: -
DNA: TGTGCCAGCAGTTACGGGACTAGCGGCACAGATACGCAGTATTTT
CDR3: CASSYGTSGTDTQYF